This TCR beta chain was sequenced for a study of blood T cell repertoires in COVID-19. Study details: Samples of COVID-19 (acute and convalescent) were obtained from the United States, Italy and Spain.

In the source study's methods: Researchers report that nucleated cell counts were estimated from reference gene primer amplification. This table comes from immunoSEQ multiplex PCR, and its TCRdb copy is limited to in-frame clones, with some not included. That table supplies the V and J calls and clone size; D and trimming were determined from the DNA. This table holds around 230,000 clones, roughly 88% found once. The V and J ends lost 6 bases and 6 bases, in that order; junction bases with no gene match: 4. Germline CDR1 reads SNHLY; CDR2 reads FYNNEI. This CDR3 has 12 amino acids. Input material: peripheral blood. The receptor was isolated from a man between 35 and 55 years old who had recovered from COVID-19. This rearrangement joins TRBV2 to TRBJ1-2, with 7 bases fitting TRBD1. CDR3 in DNA: TGTGCCAGCAGAGTCACAGGGGATGGCTACACCTTC. Protein product: CASRVTGDGYTF.